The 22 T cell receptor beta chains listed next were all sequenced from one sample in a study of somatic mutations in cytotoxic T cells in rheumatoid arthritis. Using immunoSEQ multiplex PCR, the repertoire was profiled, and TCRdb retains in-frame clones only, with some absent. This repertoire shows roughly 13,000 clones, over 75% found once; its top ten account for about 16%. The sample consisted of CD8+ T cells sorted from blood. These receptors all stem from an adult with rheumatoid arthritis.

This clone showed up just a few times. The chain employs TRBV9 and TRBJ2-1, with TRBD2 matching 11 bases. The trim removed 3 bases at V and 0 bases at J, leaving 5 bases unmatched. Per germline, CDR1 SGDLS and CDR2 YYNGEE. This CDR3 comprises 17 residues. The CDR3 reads CASSGGLAVGSYNEQFF. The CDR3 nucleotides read TGTGCCAGCAGCGGGGGACTAGCGGTCGGCTCCTACAATGAGCAGTTCTTC.

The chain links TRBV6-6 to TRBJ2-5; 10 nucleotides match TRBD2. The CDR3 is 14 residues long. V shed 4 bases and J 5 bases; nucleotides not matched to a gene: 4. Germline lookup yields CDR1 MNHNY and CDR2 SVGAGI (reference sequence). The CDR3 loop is CASSFQTSGETQYF. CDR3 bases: TGTGCCAGCAGTTTCCAGACTAGCGGGGAGACCCAGTACTTC.

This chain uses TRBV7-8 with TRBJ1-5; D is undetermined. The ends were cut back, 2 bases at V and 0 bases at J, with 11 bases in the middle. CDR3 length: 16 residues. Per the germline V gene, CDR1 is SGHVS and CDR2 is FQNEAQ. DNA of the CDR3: TGTGCCAGCAGCTTATATCTTGGGGATAGCAATCAGCCCCAGCATTTT. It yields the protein CASSLYLGDSNQPQHF.

CDR3 residues: CASSTTDYTDTQYF. CDR3 bases: TGTGCCAGCAGTACGACAGATTATACAGATACGCAGTATTTT. This rearrangement joins TRBV6-5 to TRBJ2-3; tentative D call: TRBD1 (5 bases). With 5 bases removed from V and 3 bases from J, the gap between germline ends came to 12 bases. Germline-derived CDR1 and CDR2 are MNHEY and SVGAGI. This CDR3 has 14 amino acids.

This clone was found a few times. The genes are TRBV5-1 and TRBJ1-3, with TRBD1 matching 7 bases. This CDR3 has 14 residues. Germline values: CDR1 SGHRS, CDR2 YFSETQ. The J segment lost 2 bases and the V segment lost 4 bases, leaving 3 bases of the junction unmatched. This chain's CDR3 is CASSNTGAGNTIYF. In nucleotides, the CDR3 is TGCGCCAGCAGCAATACAGGGGCTGGAAACACCATATATTTT.

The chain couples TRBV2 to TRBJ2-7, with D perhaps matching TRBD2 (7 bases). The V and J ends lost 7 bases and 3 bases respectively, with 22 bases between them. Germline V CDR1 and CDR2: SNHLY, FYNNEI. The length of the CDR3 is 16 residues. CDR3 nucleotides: TGTGCCAGCACCACCGGGGGGCAGGGGCTGGACTACGAGCAGTACTTC. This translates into CASTTGGQGLDYEQYF. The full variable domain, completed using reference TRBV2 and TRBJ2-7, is EPEVTQTPSHQVTQMGQEVILRCVPISNHLYFYWYRQILGQKVEFLVSFYNNEISEKSEIFDDQFSVERPDGSNFTLKIRSTKLEDSAMYFCASTTGGQGLDYEQYFGPGTRLTVT.

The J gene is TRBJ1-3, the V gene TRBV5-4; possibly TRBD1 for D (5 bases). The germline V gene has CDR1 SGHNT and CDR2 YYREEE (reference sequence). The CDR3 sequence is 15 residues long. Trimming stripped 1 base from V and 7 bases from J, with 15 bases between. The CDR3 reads CASSLFDGRANTIYF. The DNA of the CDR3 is TGTGCCAGCAGCTTGTTCGACGGCAGGGCTAACACCATATATTTT. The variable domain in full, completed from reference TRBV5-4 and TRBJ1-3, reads ETGVTQSPTHLIKTRGQQVTLRCSSQSGHNTVSWYQQALGQGPQFIFQYYREEENGRGNFPPRFSGLQFPNYSSELNVNALELDDSALYLCASSLFDGRANTIYFGEGSWLTVV.

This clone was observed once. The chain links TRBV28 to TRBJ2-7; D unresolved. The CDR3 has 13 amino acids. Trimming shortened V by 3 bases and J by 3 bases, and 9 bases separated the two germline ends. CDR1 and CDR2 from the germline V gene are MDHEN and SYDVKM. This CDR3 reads CASSFNPLYEQYV. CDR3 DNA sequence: TGTGCCAGCAGTTTTAATCCTCTCTACGAGCAGTACGTC.

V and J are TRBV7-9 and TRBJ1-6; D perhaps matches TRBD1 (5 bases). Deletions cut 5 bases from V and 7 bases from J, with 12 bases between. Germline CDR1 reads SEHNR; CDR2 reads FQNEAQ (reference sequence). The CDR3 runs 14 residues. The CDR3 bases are TGTGCCAGCAGCCCGGGGACGGTCAATTCACCCCTCCACTTT. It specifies CASSPGTVNSPLHF.

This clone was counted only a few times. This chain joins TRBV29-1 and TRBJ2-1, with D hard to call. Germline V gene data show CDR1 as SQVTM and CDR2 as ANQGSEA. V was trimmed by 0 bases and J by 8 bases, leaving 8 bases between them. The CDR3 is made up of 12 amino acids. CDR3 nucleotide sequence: TGCAGCGTTGAAGATACCGGATATGAGCAGTTCTTC. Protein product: CSVEDTGYEQFF.

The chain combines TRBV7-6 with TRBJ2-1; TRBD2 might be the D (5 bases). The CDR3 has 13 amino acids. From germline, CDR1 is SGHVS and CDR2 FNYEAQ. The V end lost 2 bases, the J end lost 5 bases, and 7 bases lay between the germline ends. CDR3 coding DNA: TGTGCCAGCAGCTTATCCGGGGACAATGAGCAGTTCTTC. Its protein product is CASSLSGDNEQFF.

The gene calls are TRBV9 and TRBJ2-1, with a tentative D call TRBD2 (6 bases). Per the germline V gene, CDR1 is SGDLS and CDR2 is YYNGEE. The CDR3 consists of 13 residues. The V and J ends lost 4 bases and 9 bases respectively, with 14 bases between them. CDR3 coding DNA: TGTGCCAGCAGCCCTCCCTCGGAGGGTGAGCAGTTCTTC. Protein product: CASSPPSEGEQFF.

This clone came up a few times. The CDR3 region is CSVPGQGARGAYGYTF. DNA for the CDR3: TGCAGCGTCCCCGGACAGGGGGCGAGGGGAGCCTATGGCTACACCTTC. The chain combines TRBV29-1 with TRBJ1-2; 11 bases line up with TRBD1. The V segment lost 6 bases and the J segment 4 bases; nucleotides outside the gene matches: 13. The V gene's germline CDR1 is SQVTM and CDR2 ANQGSEA. The CDR3 loop spans 16 amino acids.

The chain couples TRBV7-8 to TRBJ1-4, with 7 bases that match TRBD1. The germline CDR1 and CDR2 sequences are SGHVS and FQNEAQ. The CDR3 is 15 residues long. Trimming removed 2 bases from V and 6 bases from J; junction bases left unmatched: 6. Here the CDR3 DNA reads TGTGCCAGCAGCTTAACCGGACAGGACGATGAAAAACTGTTTTTT. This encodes CASSLTGQDDEKLFF.

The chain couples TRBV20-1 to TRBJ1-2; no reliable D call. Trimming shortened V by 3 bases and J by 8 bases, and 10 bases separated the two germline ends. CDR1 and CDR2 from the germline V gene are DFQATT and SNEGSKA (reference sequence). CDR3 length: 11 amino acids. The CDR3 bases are TGCAGTGCTAGGTCAATCGAGGGCTACACCTTC. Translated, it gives CSARSIEGYTF.

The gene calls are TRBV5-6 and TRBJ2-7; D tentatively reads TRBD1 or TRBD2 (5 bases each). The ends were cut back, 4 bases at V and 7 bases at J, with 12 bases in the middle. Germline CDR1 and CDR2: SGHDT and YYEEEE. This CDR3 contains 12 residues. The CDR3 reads CASSGGVEEQYF. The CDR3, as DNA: TGTGCCAGCAGCGGGGGAGTAGAAGAGCAGTACTTC.

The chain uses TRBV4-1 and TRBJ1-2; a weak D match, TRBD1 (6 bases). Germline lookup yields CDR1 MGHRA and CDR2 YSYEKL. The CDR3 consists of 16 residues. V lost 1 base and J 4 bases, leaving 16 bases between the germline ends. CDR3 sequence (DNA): TGCGCCAGCAGCCAAGTAGTAGTGGGGGCGGGCTATGGCTACACCTTC. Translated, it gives CASSQVVVGAGYGYTF.

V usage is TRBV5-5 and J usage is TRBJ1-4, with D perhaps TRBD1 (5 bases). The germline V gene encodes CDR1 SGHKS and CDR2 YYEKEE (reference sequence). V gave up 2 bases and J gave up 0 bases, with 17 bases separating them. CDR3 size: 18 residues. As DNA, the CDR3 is TGTGCCAGCAGCTTTTCTCAGGGCCCCTATGCAACTAATGAAAAACTGTTTTTT. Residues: CASSFSQGPYATNEKLFF.

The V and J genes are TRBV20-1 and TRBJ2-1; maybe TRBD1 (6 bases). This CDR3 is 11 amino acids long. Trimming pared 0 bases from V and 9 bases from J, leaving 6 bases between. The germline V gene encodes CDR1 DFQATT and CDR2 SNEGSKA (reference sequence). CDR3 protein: CSAREGAEQFF. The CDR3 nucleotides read TGCAGTGCTAGAGAGGGGGCTGAGCAGTTCTTC.

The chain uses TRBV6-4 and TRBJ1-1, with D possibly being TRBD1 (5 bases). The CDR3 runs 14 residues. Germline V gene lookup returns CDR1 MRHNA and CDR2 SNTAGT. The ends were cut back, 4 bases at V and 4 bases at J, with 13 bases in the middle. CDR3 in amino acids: CASSGGEAVTEAFF. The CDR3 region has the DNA TGTGCCAGCAGTGGGGGGGAAGCGGTCACTGAAGCTTTCTTT.

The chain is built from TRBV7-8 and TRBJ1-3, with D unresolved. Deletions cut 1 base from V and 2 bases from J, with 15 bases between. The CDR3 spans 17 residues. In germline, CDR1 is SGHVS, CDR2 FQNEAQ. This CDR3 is CASSLDRPGSPGNTIYF. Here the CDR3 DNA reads TGTGCCAGCAGCTTAGATCGTCCGGGGAGTCCTGGAAACACCATATATTTT. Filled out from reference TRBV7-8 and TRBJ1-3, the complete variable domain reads GAGVSQSPRYKVAKRGQDVALRCDPISGHVSLFWYQQALGQGPEFLTYFQNEAQLDKSGLPSDRFFAERPEGSVSTLKIQRTQQEDSAVYLCASSLDRPGSPGNTIYFGEGSWLTVV.

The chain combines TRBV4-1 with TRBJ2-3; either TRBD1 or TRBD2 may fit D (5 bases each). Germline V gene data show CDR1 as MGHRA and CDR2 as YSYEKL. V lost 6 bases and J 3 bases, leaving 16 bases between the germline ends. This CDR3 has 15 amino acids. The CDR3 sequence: CASSVISGRTDTQYF. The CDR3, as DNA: TGCGCCAGCAGTGTTATTTCAGGGAGAACAGATACGCAGTATTTT.